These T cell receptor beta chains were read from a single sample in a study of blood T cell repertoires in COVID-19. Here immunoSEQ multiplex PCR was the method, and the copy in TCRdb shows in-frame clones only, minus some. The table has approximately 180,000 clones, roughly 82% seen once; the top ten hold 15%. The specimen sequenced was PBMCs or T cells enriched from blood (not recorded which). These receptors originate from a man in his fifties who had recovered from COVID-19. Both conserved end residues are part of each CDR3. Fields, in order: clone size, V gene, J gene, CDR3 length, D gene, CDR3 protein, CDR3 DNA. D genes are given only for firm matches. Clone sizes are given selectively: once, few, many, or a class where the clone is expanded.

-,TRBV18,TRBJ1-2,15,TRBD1,CASSPSGQGAIGYTF,TGTGCCAGCTCACCGTCCGGACAGGGGGCGATCGGCTACACCTTC
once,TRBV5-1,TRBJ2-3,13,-,CASSPQSGDTQYF,TGCGCCAGCAGCCCACAGTCTGGTGATACGCAGTATTTT
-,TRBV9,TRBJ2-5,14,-,CASSVDPSRETQYF,TGTGCCAGCAGCGTAGACCCGAGCCGGGAGACCCAGTACTTC
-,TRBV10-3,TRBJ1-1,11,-,CAISRGGEAFF,TGTGCCATCAGTCGAGGAGGGGAAGCTTTCTTT
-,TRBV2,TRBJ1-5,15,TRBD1,CASREGTGGGQPQHF,TGTGCCAGCAGGGAAGGGACAGGGGGCGGTCAGCCCCAGCATTTT
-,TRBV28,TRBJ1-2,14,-,CASSPRPGLDGYTF,TGTGCCAGCAGTCCTCGTCCAGGTTTGGATGGCTACACCTTC
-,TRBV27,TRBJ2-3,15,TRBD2,CASSFGLAGTDTQYF,TGTGCCAGCAGTTTCGGACTAGCGGGCACAGATACGCAGTATTTT
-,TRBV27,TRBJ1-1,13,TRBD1,CASNQRQGSEAFF,TGTGCCAGCAACCAGAGACAGGGCTCTGAAGCTTTCTTT
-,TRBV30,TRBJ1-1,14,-,CASCVDSAYTEAFF,TGTGCCTCGTGCGTTGACAGCGCTTACACTGAAGCTTTCTTT
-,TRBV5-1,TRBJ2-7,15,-,CASSLQPGQSYEQYF,TGCGCCAGCAGCCTTCAACCGGGACAATCCTACGAGCAGTACTTC
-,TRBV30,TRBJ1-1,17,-,CAWSPGLKGVPNTEAFF,TGTGCCTGGAGTCCAGGTCTGAAGGGGGTACCGAACACTGAAGCTTTCTTT
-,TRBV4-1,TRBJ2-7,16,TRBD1,CASSLRMDRATYEQYF,TGCGCCAGCAGCCTGCGCATGGACAGGGCAACATACGAGCAGTACTTC
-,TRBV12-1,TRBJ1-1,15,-,CASSATPGENTEAFF,TGTGCCAGCAGCGCAACCCCAGGGGAGAACACTGAAGCTTTCTTT
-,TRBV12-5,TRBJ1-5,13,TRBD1,CASGPQGRQPQHF,TGTGCTAGTGGTCCACAGGGGCGACAGCCCCAGCATTTT
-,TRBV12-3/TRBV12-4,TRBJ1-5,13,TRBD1,CASRGTGNQPQHF,TGTGCCAGCAGGGGGACAGGCAATCAGCCCCAGCATTTT
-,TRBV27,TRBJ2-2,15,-,CASSLSIRVIGELFF,TGTGCCAGCAGTTTATCGATTCGGGTTATCGGGGAGCTGTTTTTT
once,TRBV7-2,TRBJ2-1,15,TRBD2,CASSLVSSGDNEQFF,TGTGCCAGCAGCTTAGTGAGTAGCGGGGACAATGAGCAGTTCTTC
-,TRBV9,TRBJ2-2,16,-,CASSPRHLANTGELFF,TGTGCCAGCAGCCCGAGACACCTGGCGAACACCGGGGAGCTGTTTTTT
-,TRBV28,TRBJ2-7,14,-,CASSPDSTPYEQYF,TGTGCCAGCAGTCCGGACAGTACACCCTACGAGCAGTACTTC
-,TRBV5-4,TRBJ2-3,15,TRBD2,CASHSGGLGTDTQYF,TGTGCCAGTCATAGCGGGGGGTTGGGCACAGATACGCAGTATTTT
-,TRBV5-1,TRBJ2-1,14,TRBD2,CASSYGDGEGEQFF,TGCGCCAGCAGCTATGGCGATGGGGAGGGTGAGCAGTTCTTC
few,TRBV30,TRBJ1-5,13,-,CARGTGGNQPQHF,TGTGCGAGGGGAACAGGTGGCAATCAGCCCCAGCATTTT
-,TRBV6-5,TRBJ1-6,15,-,CASRKDRSGNSPLHF,TGTGCCAGCAGAAAAGACAGATCAGGCAATTCACCCCTCCACTTT
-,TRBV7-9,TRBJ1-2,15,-,CASRALDRPNYGYTF,TGTGCCAGCAGAGCCCTCGACAGACCGAACTATGGCTACACCTTC
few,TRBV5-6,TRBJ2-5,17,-,CASSSDSGTINQETQYF,TGTGCCAGCAGCTCGGACAGCGGAACCATAAACCAAGAGACCCAGTACTTC
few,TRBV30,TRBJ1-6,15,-,CAWSPGTGLRSPLHF,TGTGCCTGGAGTCCCGGAACAGGGCTCAGATCACCCCTCCACTTT
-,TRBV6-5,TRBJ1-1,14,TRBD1,CASSHRGMNTEAFF,TGTGCCAGCAGTCACAGGGGTATGAACACTGAAGCTTTCTTT
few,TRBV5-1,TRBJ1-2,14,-,CASNVGASPSGYTF,TGCGCCAGCAACGTGGGGGCCAGTCCCTCTGGCTACACCTTC
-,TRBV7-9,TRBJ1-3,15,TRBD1,CASSLGQGIGNTIYF,TGTGCCAGCAGCTTGGGACAGGGGATTGGAAACACCATATATTTT
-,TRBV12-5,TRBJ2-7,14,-,CASGRRTADYEQYF,TGTGCTAGTGGTCGAAGGACAGCGGACTACGAGCAGTACTTC
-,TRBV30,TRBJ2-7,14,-,CAWSVLAPAYEQYF,TGTGCCTGGAGTGTTCTAGCGCCGGCCTACGAGCAGTACTTC
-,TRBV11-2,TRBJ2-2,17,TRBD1,CASSLLPGQGITGELFF,TGTGCCAGCAGCTTACTCCCGGGACAGGGGATCACCGGGGAGCTGTTTTTT
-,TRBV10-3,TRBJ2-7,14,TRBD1,CAIRTDRGLYEQYF,TGTGCCATCAGGACGGACAGGGGGCTCTACGAGCAGTACTTC
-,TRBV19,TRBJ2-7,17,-,CASSIDPYRRSSYEQYF,TGTGCCAGTAGTATAGACCCTTACAGGCGGAGCTCCTACGAGCAGTACTTC
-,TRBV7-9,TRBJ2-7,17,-,CASSLARLDRISYEQYF,TGTGCCAGCAGCTTAGCCCGCCTAGACAGAATCTCCTACGAGCAGTACTTC
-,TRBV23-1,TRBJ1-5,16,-,CASSQGRGYSNQPQHF,TGCGCCAGCAGTCAAGGTCGGGGTTATAGCAATCAGCCCCAGCATTTT
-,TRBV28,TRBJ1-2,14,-,CASSLDSIAYGYTF,TGTGCCAGCAGTTTGGACAGCATCGCCTATGGCTACACCTTC
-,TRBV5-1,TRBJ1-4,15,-,CASSISGSTNEKLFF,TGCGCCAGCAGCATATCAGGGTCAACTAATGAAAAACTGTTTTTT
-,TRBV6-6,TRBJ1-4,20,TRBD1,CASSRRGLGTGGSTNEKLFF,TGTGCCAGCAGTCGACGTGGTTTGGGGACAGGCGGCTCGACTAATGAAAAACTGTTTTTT
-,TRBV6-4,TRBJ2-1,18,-,CASSDRAGQPLSYNEQFF,TGTGCCAGCAGTGACCGCGCAGGACAGCCTCTTTCCTACAATGAGCAGTTCTTC
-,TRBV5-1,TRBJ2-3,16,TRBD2,CASSLSPAGGTDTQYF,TGCGCCAGCAGCTTATCACCCGCGGGAGGCACAGATACGCAGTATTTT
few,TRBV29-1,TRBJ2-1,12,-,CSVRSVWNEQFF,TGCAGCGTCCGATCGGTTTGGAATGAGCAGTTCTTC
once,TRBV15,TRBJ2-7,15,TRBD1,CATSRNPGQDYEQYF,TGTGCCACCAGCAGGAACCCGGGACAGGACTACGAGCAGTACTTC
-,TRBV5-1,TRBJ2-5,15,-,CASSMSNRDQETQYF,TGCGCCAGCAGCATGAGTAACAGAGACCAAGAGACCCAGTACTTC
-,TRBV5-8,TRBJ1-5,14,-,CASSLRGRNQPQHF,TGTGCCAGCAGTCTAAGGGGCAGAAATCAGCCCCAGCATTTT
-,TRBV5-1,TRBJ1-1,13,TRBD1,CASSYRGGTEAFF,TGCGCCAGCAGCTACAGGGGAGGCACTGAAGCTTTCTTT
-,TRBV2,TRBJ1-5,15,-,CASGGRRQDNQPQHF,TGTGCCAGCGGGGGCCGACGCCAGGACAATCAGCCCCAGCATTTT
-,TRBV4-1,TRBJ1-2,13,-,CASSQRTAYGYTF,TGCGCCAGCAGCCAAAGGACAGCTTATGGCTACACCTTC
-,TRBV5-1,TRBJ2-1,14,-,CASSYSSSYNEQFF,TGCGCCAGCTCCTACTCGAGCTCCTACAATGAGCAGTTCTTC
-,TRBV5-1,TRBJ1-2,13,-,CASSLAQGYGYTF,TGCGCCAGCAGCTTGGCACAGGGTTATGGCTACACCTTC
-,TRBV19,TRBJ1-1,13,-,CASRMSGNTEAFF,TGTGCCAGTAGGATGTCGGGGAACACTGAAGCTTTCTTT
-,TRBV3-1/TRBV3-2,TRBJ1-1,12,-,CASSQSGLGAFF,TGTGCCAGCAGCCAATCGGGACTCGGAGCTTTCTTT
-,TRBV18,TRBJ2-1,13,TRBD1,CASSLTGGNEQFF,TGTGCCAGCTCCCTGACAGGGGGGAATGAGCAGTTCTTC
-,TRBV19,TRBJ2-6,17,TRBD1,CASSRDRAGSGANVLTF,TGTGCCAGTAGTAGGGACAGGGCGGGCTCTGGGGCCAACGTCCTGACTTTC
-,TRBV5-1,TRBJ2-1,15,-,CASSLEFVETDEQFF,TGCGCCAGCAGCTTGGAGTTCGTGGAGACGGATGAGCAGTTCTTC
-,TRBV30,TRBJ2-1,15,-,CAWSVTAASYNEQFF,TGTGCCTGGAGTGTAACAGCGGCGTCCTACAATGAGCAGTTCTTC
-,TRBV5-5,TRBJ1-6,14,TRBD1,CASSFDRGSSPLHF,TGTGCCAGCAGCTTCGACAGGGGGAGTTCACCCCTCCACTTT
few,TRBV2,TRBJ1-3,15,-,CASSEESRTGNTIYF,TGTGCCAGCAGTGAAGAAAGCAGGACTGGAAACACCATATATTTT
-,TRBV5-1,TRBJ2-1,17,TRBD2,CASSLESTSGGNNEQFF,TGCGCCAGCAGCTTGGAATCAACTAGCGGGGGGAACAATGAGCAGTTCTTC
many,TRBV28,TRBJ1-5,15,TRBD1,CASSLSGQGGQPQHF,TGTGCCAGCAGTTTGTCGGGACAGGGTGGTCAGCCCCAGCATTTT